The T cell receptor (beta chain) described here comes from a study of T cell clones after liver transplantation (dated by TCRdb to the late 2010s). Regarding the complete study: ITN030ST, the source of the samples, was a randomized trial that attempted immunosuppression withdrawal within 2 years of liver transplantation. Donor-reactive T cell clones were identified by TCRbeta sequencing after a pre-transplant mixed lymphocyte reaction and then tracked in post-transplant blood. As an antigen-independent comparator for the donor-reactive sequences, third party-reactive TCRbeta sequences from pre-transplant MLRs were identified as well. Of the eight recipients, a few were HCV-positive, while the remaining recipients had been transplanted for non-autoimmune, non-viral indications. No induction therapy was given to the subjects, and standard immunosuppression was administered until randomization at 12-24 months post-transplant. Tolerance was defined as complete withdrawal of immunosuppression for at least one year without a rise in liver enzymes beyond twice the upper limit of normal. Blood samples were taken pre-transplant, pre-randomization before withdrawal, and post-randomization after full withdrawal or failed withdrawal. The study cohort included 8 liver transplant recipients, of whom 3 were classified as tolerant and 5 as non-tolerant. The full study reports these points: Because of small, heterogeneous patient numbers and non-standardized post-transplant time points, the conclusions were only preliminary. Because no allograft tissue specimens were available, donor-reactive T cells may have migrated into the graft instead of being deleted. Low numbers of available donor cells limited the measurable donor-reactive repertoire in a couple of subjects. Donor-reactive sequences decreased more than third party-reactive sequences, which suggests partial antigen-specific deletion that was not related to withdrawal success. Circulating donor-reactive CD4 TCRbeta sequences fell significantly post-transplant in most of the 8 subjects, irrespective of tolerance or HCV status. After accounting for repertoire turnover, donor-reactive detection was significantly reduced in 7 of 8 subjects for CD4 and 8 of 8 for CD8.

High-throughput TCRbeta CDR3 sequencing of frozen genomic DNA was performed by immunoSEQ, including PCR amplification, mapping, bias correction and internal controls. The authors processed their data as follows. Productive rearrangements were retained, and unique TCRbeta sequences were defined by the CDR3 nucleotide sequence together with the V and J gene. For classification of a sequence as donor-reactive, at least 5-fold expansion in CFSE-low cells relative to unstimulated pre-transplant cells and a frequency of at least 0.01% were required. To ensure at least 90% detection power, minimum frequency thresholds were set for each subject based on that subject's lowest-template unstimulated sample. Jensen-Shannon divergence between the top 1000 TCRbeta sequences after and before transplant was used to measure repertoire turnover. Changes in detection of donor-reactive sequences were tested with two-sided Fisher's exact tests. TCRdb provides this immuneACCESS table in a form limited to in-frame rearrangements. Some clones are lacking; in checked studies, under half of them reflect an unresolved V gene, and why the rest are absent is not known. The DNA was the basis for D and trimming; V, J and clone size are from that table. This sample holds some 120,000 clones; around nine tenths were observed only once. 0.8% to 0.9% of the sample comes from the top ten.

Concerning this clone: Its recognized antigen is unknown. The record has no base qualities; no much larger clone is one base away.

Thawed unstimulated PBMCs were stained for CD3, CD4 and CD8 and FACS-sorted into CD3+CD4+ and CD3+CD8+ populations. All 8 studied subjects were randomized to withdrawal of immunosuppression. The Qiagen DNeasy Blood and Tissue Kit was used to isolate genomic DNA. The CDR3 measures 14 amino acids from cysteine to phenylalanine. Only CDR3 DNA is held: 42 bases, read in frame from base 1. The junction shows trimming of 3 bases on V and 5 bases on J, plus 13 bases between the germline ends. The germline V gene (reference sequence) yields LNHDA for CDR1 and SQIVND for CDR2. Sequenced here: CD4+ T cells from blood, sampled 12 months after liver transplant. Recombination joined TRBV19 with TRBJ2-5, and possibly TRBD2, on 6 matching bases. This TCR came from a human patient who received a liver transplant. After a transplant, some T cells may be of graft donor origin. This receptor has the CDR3 CASSIRRGGETQYF. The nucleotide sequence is TGTGCCAGTAGTATTAGGCGGGGTGGGGAGACCCAGTACTTC.